The entry below describes one T cell receptor beta chain. Its antigen remains unidentified. V dropped 1 base and J dropped 2; count of bases not matched to a gene: 2. Germline V gene lookup returns CDR1 SGHVS and CDR2 FNYEAQ. The CDR3 contains 16 residues. The data were obtained in a study of Ad26.COV2.S vaccination and SARS-CoV-2 variants. Study outcomes and limitations: After vaccination, reports described spike-specific CD8+ and CD4+ T cell responses as showing substantial breadth.

The treatment here: over 15 received Ad26.COV2.S at low or high dose, single or two shots; roughly five received placebo; per-sample allocation not given. Collection of the samples took place on day 63 after the first injection of vaccine or placebo. Clones were sequenced by immunoSEQ multiplex PCR, and TCRdb holds only the in-frame ones, with some missing. Here the sample spans fewer than 900,000 clones, around 89% being singletons. The J gene is TRBJ2-7, the V gene TRBV7-6; TRBD2 matches 13 bases. This sample comprised peripheral blood, obtained in a trial of Ad26.COV2.S vaccine versus placebo. This clonotype was obtained from a person between 18 and 65 years old who received the Ad26.COV2.S COVID-19 vaccine or a placebo. The CDR3 sequence is CASSLELAGGPYEQYF. DNA of the CDR3: TGTGCCAGCAGCTTAGAACTAGCGGGGGGGCCCTACGAGCAGTACTTC.